Following are 17 T cell receptor beta chains from one sample sequenced in a study of early T cells in non-severe SARS-CoV-2 infection. TCRdb re-derived calls from the 5' RACE reads in MiXCR, one entry per CDR3 protein. The sample lists 84,000 or so distinct CDR3 sequences, about 12% occurring once. Sequenced material: whole blood. These receptors originate from an adult who was a healthcare worker with PCR-confirmed SARS-CoV-2 infection or an uninfected control (not recorded which).

The chain recombines TRBV3-1 with TRBJ2-1, with TRBD1 matching 7 bases. The germline V gene encodes CDR1 LGHDT and CDR2 YNNKEL (reference sequence). V lost 4 bases, J lost 2 bases, and 8 bases stayed unmatched. This CDR3 spans 16 amino acids. As DNA, the CDR3 is TGTGCCAGCAGCCCCCAGGACAGGAGGACCTACAATGAGCAGTTCTTC. It codes for CASSPQDRRTYNEQFF.

This clonotype was seen only a few times. The chain couples TRBV27 to TRBJ1-1; no reliable D call. Per the germline V gene, CDR1 is MNHEY and CDR2 is SMNVEV (reference sequence). This CDR3 is built from 14 residues. Trimming removed 6 bases from V and 0 bases from J, with 11 bases in between. The CDR3 is CASSLDGLNTEAFF. CDR3 sequence (DNA): TGTGCCAGCAGCCTTGACGGTCTGAACACTGAAGCTTTCTTT.

V and J are TRBV7-9 and TRBJ1-4; D unclear. Germline CDR1 SEHNR, CDR2 FQNEAQ (reference sequence). This CDR3 contains 11 residues. This chain's CDR3 is CGLATNEKLFF. The CDR3 bases are TGTGGACTCGCAACTAATGAAAAACTGTTTTTT.

This sequence joins TRBV12-3 or TRBV12-4 and TRBJ2-5, with TRBD2 matching over 8 bases. Unmatched junction bases numbered 5, after V lost 3 bases and J lost 5 bases. CDR3 size: 14 residues. The CDR3: CASSFSGSRETQYF. CDR3 coding DNA: TGTGCCAGCAGTTTCAGCGGGAGTCGGGAGACCCAGTACTTC.

This clonotype was detected a few times. The chain recombines TRBV12-3 or TRBV12-4 with TRBJ1-5; TRBD1 matches 10 bases. The trim removed 7 bases at V and 7 bases at J, leaving 7 bases unmatched. This CDR3 region has 14 residues. CDR3 in amino acids: CASIPDRGGQPQHF. DNA for the CDR3: TGTGCCAGCATCCCGGACAGGGGGGGGCAGCCCCAGCATTTT.

The chain joins TRBV29-1 to TRBJ2-7; 11 positions match TRBD1. Germline trimming cut 4 bases from V and 5 bases from J; bases unmatched to any gene: 7. The CDR3 consists of 14 residues. CDR1 is SQVTM, CDR2 ANQGSEA, per germline. CDR3 nucleotides: TGCAGCGTTGCTACCGGACAGGGGGCCGACGAGCAGTACTTC. It is translated as CSVATGQGADEQYF.

In the case of this clonotype: With a much larger clone just one base away, this may be a read error. The rearrangement joins TRBV12-3 or TRBV12-4 to TRBJ2-7, with 12 bases aligning to TRBD2. With V trimmed by 6 bases and J by 3 bases, 3 bases remained unmatched. This CDR3 region has 14 residues. The CDR3 nucleotides read TGTGCCAGCAGCCCTAGCGGGAGGGGCTACGAGCAGTACTTC. As protein: CASSPSGRGYEQYF.

This clonotype occurred many times. CDR3 DNA: TGTGCCAGCAGCCCTGGCGGGAGGGTGAACACTGAAGCTTTCTTT. Its protein product is CASSPGGRVNTEAFF. The V and J genes are TRBV5-6 and TRBJ1-1; no definite D call. V was cut by 4 bases and J by 0 bases, with 13 bases left in between. Germline CDR1 SGHDT, CDR2 YYEEEE. The CDR3 runs 15 residues.

The chain links TRBV27 to TRBJ1-6; D is possibly TRBD1 (5 bases). The CDR3 extends over 16 amino acids. Germline CDR1 is MNHEY and CDR2 is SMNVEV (reference sequence). V shed 6 bases and J shed 7 bases, with 19 bases lying between them. The CDR3 spells CASRPGVGGGNSPLHF. DNA of the CDR3: TGTGCCAGCAGGCCGGGTGTCGGGGGGGGAAATTCACCCCTCCACTTT.

This clonotype was detected a few times. J is TRBJ2-1 and V is TRBV7-8, with 7 bases identical to TRBD2. CDR1 is SGHVS and CDR2 is FQNEAQ in the germline V gene. The length of the CDR3 is 16 residues. The ends lost 4 bases at V and 5 bases at J; junction bases unmatched: 11. The CDR3 nucleotides read TGTGCCAGCAGCTACCAATCTAGGACTAGTGACAATGAGCAGTTCTTC. As protein: CASSYQSRTSDNEQFF.

This clonotype was detected ten times or more. This rearrangement joins TRBV6-5 to TRBJ1-2, with TRBD1 identical over 10 bases. The V gene end was trimmed by 2 bases and the J gene end by 7 bases; junction bases not matched to a gene: 13. The germline gives CDR1 MNHEY, CDR2 SVGAGI. The CDR3 totals 17 residues. The CDR3 nucleotides read TGTGCCAGCAGTTACACAGTACCGGGACAGGGGAGGGGTGGCTACACCTTC. It yields the protein CASSYTVPGQGRGGYTF.

V and J are TRBV12-5 and TRBJ2-3; a weak D match, TRBD1 (5 bases). Trimming took 3 bases from V and 4 from J, leaving 20 bases between them. Germline V gene data show CDR1 as LGHNT and CDR2 as FRNRAP. This CDR3 is 17 amino acids long. The CDR3 coding sequence is TGTGCTAGTGGTTTCCAGGGCACAGTTTTACGGGCAGATACGCAGTATTTT. Residues: CASGFQGTVLRADTQYF.

This clonotype was seen ten or more times. This rearrangement joins TRBV10-2 to TRBJ2-3; D remains ambiguous. Trimming stripped 8 bases from V and 10 bases from J, with 16 bases between. CDR1 is WSHSY and CDR2 is SAAADI in the germline V gene. The CDR3 is 12 residues long. The CDR3 sequence: CASGPVEQSQYF. The CDR3 nucleotides read TGCGCCAGCGGACCCGTAGAACAGTCGCAGTATTTT.

This clonotype came up many times. The chain couples TRBV7-6 to TRBJ1-3, with unresolved D. The CDR3 consists of 16 residues. Germline values: CDR1 SGHVS, CDR2 FNYEAQ. V was shortened by 3 bases and J by 0 bases, with 12 bases between the two germline ends. In DNA, the CDR3 is TGTGCCAGCAGCTTTTCGGGCCGATTCTCTGGAAACACCATATATTTT. Translated, it gives CASSFSGRFSGNTIYF.

At least ten counts were recorded for this clonotype. The J gene is TRBJ1-2, the V gene TRBV29-1, with D tentatively TRBD1 (5 bases). This CDR3 contains 12 residues. The ends were cut back, 5 bases at V and 8 bases at J, with 15 bases in the middle. Germline CDR1 reads SQVTM; CDR2 reads ANQGSEA. The CDR3 nucleotides are TGCAGCGTTTGGGGCGGGGACGGCGGCTACACCTTC. Translated: CSVWGGDGGYTF.

In its sample, this clonotype was seen a few times. The chain is built from TRBV27 and TRBJ2-3, with D possibly TRBD1 on 5 matching bases. V was shortened by 5 bases and J by 0 bases, with 12 bases between the two germline ends. The CDR3 length is 15 residues. The germline V gene encodes CDR1 MNHEY and CDR2 SMNVEV (reference sequence). CDR3 region: CASSPRQISTDTQYF. The CDR3 region has the DNA TGTGCCAGCAGTCCCCGACAGATTAGCACAGATACGCAGTATTTT.

This clonotype was seen at least ten times. This chain uses TRBV12-3 or TRBV12-4 with TRBJ1-1; D is undetermined. V lost 6 bases and J lost 9, with 14 bases in between. This CDR3 contains 12 residues. The CDR3, as DNA: TGTGCCAGCAGGCCGACCCTGGGGAAAGCTTTCTTT. The encoded protein is CASRPTLGKAFF.